What follows are 31 T cell receptor beta chains derived from one specimen sequenced in a study of T cell changes during pregnancy in multiple sclerosis. Only in-frame clones appear in the TCRdb table, and some are missing; sequencing was by immunoSEQ multiplex PCR. The sample holds around 67,000 clones, 92% seen once. Sequencing used peripheral blood, obtained in the first trimester of pregnancy. The receptors here all came from a female donor with multiple sclerosis, enrolled in a pregnancy study.

This clone was detected only a few times. The V gene is TRBV6-5, the J gene TRBJ1-2; 11 bases agree with TRBD1. The V and J ends lost 2 bases and 4 bases, in that order; junction bases with no gene match: 6. CDR1 is MNHEY and CDR2 is SVGAGI in the germline V gene. The CDR3 has 16 residues. CDR3: CASSYTRTGGTYGYTF. The CDR3 coding sequence is TGTGCCAGCAGTTACACGCGGACAGGGGGCACCTATGGCTACACCTTC.

The CDR3 region has the DNA TGTGCCAGCAGTTCCGCCGGGACAGCGTCCGAGCAGTACTTC. This translates into CASSSAGTASEQYF. The chain has TRBV6-5 and TRBJ2-7, with 7 bases fitting TRBD1. The CDR3 spans 14 residues. V dropped 4 bases and J dropped 6; count of bases not matched to a gene: 9. Per germline, CDR1 MNHEY and CDR2 SVGAGI.

J is TRBJ2-1 and V is TRBV30; maybe TRBD1 (6 bases). This CDR3 has 11 residues. Per germline, CDR1 GTSNPN and CDR2 SVGIG (reference sequence). V lost 3 bases, J lost 14 bases, and 14 bases lay in between. The CDR3 sequence: CAWRTTKGEFF. The CDR3 DNA follows: TGTGCCTGGAGGACGACCAAGGGGGAGTTCTTC.

Turning to this clone: The DNA is omitted, as the CDR3 cannot be located on it reliably, and the CDR3 follows TCRdb's listing. The rearrangement joins TRBV13 to TRBJ2-2; the table's TRBD2 call for D was not verified on the DNA. The CDR3 spans 16 residues, counting both ends. Germline CDR1 PRHDT, CDR2 FYEKMQ (reference sequence). The CDR3 loop reads CASSQPDFRGTGELFF.

The chain carries TRBV6-6 and TRBJ2-7, with D maybe TRBD1 (5 bases). The germline V gene encodes CDR1 MNHNY and CDR2 SVGAGI (reference sequence). The CDR3 is made up of 13 amino acids. Deletions cut 5 bases from V and 0 bases from J, with 8 bases between. CDR3 coding DNA: TGTGCCAGCAGTCGACAGACCTCCTACGAGCAGTACTTC. Protein product: CASSRQTSYEQYF.

The J gene is TRBJ1-4, the V gene TRBV6-1; D ambiguous. Germline V gives CDR1 MNHNS, CDR2 SASEGT. V lost 7 bases to trimming and J lost 6 bases, with 18 bases between them. This CDR3 comprises 15 residues. This CDR3 is CASKILGVLDEKLFF. DNA of the CDR3: TGTGCCAGCAAGATACTCGGGGTACTAGATGAAAAACTGTTTTTT.

This clone turned up a few times. This chain links TRBV27 with TRBJ1-1; D is possibly TRBD1 (6 bases). Trimming took off 6 bases at V and 3 bases at J, with 14 bases between the two ends. Germline values: CDR1 MNHEY, CDR2 SMNVEV (reference sequence). The CDR3 spans 14 residues. The CDR3 DNA follows: TGTGCCAGCAGGTCCTTGACAGGATACACTGAAGCTTTCTTT. It specifies CASRSLTGYTEAFF.

V usage is TRBV15 and J usage is TRBJ2-5; 10 nucleotides match TRBD2. The trim removed 4 bases at V and 1 base at J, leaving 6 bases unmatched. This CDR3 comprises 16 residues. CDR1 is LNHNV, CDR2 YYDKDF, per germline (reference sequence). The CDR3 DNA is TGTGCCACCAGCAATGGACTAGCGGTAACCCAAGAGACCCAGTACTTC. It is translated as CATSNGLAVTQETQYF.

The chain recombines TRBV11-3 with TRBJ2-7, with D perhaps TRBD1 (6 bases). The CDR3 runs to 15 residues. From germline, CDR1 is SGHNT and CDR2 YENEEA. Trimming shortened V by 4 bases and J by 2 bases, and 15 bases separated the two germline ends. The CDR3 protein is CASSSRKPGAYEQYF. In DNA form, the CDR3 reads TGTGCCAGCAGCTCGCGGAAGCCAGGGGCCTACGAGCAGTACTTC.

This clone was detected once. The chain uses TRBV10-3 and TRBJ2-7; D not resolved. Germline V gene sequence: CDR1 ENHRY, CDR2 SYGVKD. The CDR3 is made up of 14 amino acids. The V end was cut by 2 bases, the J end by 2 bases, with 10 bases between. CDR3 bases: TGTGCCATCAGTGAGGTGGCGGTTCCCTACGAGCAGTACTTC. Residues: CAISEVAVPYEQYF.

J is TRBJ2-2 and V is TRBV7-9, with TRBD1 matching 11 bases. J gave up 6 bases and V 5 bases, and 14 bases lay outside the gene matches. From germline, CDR1 is SEHNR and CDR2 FQNEAQ (reference sequence). The CDR3 contains 18 residues. The CDR3 loop reads CASSPGFFGGQGAGELFF. CDR3 bases: TGTGCCAGCAGCCCCGGTTTTTTCGGGGGACAGGGGGCCGGGGAGCTGTTTTTT.

The CDR3: CASSLSGAGDADNEQFF. The CDR3 DNA is TGTGCCAGCAGTTTATCTGGAGCGGGAGATGCCGACAATGAGCAGTTCTTC. V gene TRBV28 combines with J gene TRBJ2-1; 8 nucleotides match TRBD2. V was clipped by 1 base and J by 5 bases; unmatched bases: 10. Germline V CDR1 and CDR2: MDHEN, SYDVKM. CDR3 length: 17 residues.

This chain links TRBV28 with TRBJ2-1, with 11 bases aligning to TRBD2. The CDR3 contains 16 residues. Germline V lookup: CDR1 MDHEN, CDR2 SYDVKM. V shed 5 bases and J 7 bases; nucleotides not matched to a gene: 10. As DNA, the CDR3 is TGTGCCAGCAGTCACGCGGGACTAGCGGCCGATAATGAGCAGTTCTTC. Its protein is CASSHAGLAADNEQFF.

V and J are TRBV18 and TRBJ2-3; weak D call: TRBD2 (5 bases). The V gene's germline CDR1 is KGHSH and CDR2 LQKENI. The CDR3 is 14 amino acids. With 2 bases removed from V and 8 bases from J, the gap between germline ends came to 14 bases. CDR3 coding DNA: TGTGCCAGCTCACCATATACCGGAGAGGGTACGCAGTATTTT. Translated, it gives CASSPYTGEGTQYF.

This clone was recorded only once. This chain uses TRBV4-2 with TRBJ1-5; D ambiguous. Germline V gene data show CDR1 as LGHNA and CDR2 as YNFKEQ. The germline V and J ends were trimmed by 4 bases and 5 bases, with 18 bases remaining between them. The CDR3 sequence is 16 residues long. CDR3 DNA sequence: TGTGCCAGCAGCCCAGGACGGGAAAGGTCCTATCAGCCCCAGCATTTT. It codes for CASSPGRERSYQPQHF.

J is TRBJ2-1 and V is TRBV27, with 11 positions matching TRBD2. J lost 3 bases, V lost 1 base, and 2 bases had no gene match. CDR1 and CDR2 (germline): MNHEY, SMNVEV (reference sequence). This CDR3 spans 16 amino acids. The CDR3 DNA reads as TGTGCCAGCAGTTTATTAGGGACTAGCGGCTACAATGAGCAGTTCTTC. Translated: CASSLLGTSGYNEQFF.

V is TRBV2 and J is TRBJ1-2; 9 bases are shared with TRBD1. The CDR3 sequence is 13 residues long. Trimming took 8 bases from V and 8 from J; bases not matched to a gene: 9. Germline V gene lookup returns CDR1 SNHLY and CDR2 FYNNEI. The CDR3 DNA reads as TGTGCCAGCCAGGGGGACAGGGCAAGGGGCTACACCTTC. It specifies CASQGDRARGYTF.

V gene TRBV4-1 combines with J gene TRBJ2-3, with TRBD2 identical over 7 bases. This CDR3 contains 14 residues. V gave up 5 bases and J gave up 4 bases; unmatched junction bases: 6. The V gene's germline CDR1 is MGHRA and CDR2 YSYEKL. CDR3 nucleotide sequence: TGCGCCAGCAGCGCGACTAGCCCCCCAGATACGCAGTATTTT. It translates to CASSATSPPDTQYF.

The V call is TRBV2, the J call TRBJ2-7; maybe TRBD2 (6 bases). The CDR3 has 11 amino acids. V was clipped by 8 bases and J by 3 bases, with 8 bases between them. In germline, CDR1 is SNHLY, CDR2 FYNNEI. CDR3 sequence reads: CASLRGYEQYF. Here the CDR3 DNA reads TGTGCCAGCTTGCGGGGCTACGAGCAGTACTTC.

This rearrangement joins TRBV29-1 to TRBJ2-7, with TRBD2 matching 13 bases. Trimming at V came to 5 bases and at J to 6 bases, leaving 10 bases not matched to a gene. Germline values: CDR1 SQVTM, CDR2 ANQGSEA. This CDR3 has 15 amino acids. CDR3 in amino acids: CSVQQTSGGLGEQYF. CDR3 bases: TGCAGCGTTCAACAGACTAGCGGGGGGCTTGGCGAGCAGTACTTC.

The chain recombines TRBV28 with TRBJ2-3, with TRBD1 as a possible D gene (6 bases). The germline CDR1 and CDR2 sequences are MDHEN and SYDVKM. The CDR3 length is 16 residues. V dropped 3 bases and J dropped 2 bases, with 15 bases sitting between them. The DNA of the CDR3 is TGTGCCAGCAGTTTGGGGGCCTCGGGGCCCACAGATACGCAGTATTTT. This translates into CASSLGASGPTDTQYF.

The chain employs TRBV4-3 and TRBJ1-2; TRBD1 might be the D (6 bases). Germline V gene sequence: CDR1 LGHNA, CDR2 YSLEER. V lost 0 bases, J lost 2 bases, and 13 bases lay in between. This CDR3 comprises 16 residues. The CDR3 protein is CASSQDQTGVNYGYTF. For the CDR3, the DNA is TGCGCCAGCAGCCAAGATCAGACAGGAGTAAACTATGGCTACACCTTC.

The chain combines TRBV12-2 with TRBJ1-4; the table's D call, TRBD1, was not checked against the DNA. TRBV12-2 is flagged as a pseudogene. CDR3 length: 14 residues. As DNA, the CDR3 is TGTGCAAGTCGCTTCAACCCCAGGGATGAAAAACTGTTTTTT. This encodes CASRFNPRDEKLFF.

The chain couples TRBV19 to TRBJ2-2; D gene unclear. Germline V lookup: CDR1 LNHDA, CDR2 SQIVND (reference sequence). The ends were cut back, 7 bases at V and 1 base at J, with 10 bases in the middle. This CDR3 is built from 14 residues. CDR3 sequence: CASNPTVNTGELFF. The CDR3 nucleotides read TGTGCCAGTAATCCAACAGTGAACACCGGGGAGCTGTTTTTT. Full variable domain (remainder filled in from reference TRBV19 and TRBJ2-2): DGGITQSPKYLFRKEGQNVTLSCEQNLNHDAMYWYRQDPGQGLRLIYYSQIVNDFQKGDIAEGYSVSREKKESFPLTVTSAQKNPTAFYLCASNPTVNTGELFFGEGSRLTVL.

V gene TRBV7-2 combines with J gene TRBJ2-2; no clear D gene. CDR1 and CDR2 from the germline V gene are SGHTA and FQGNSA. Trimming took off 5 bases at V and 3 bases at J, with 4 bases between the two ends. This CDR3 is 12 amino acids long. The CDR3 region is CASSPDTGELFF. In DNA, the CDR3 is TGTGCCAGCAGCCCAGACACCGGGGAGCTGTTTTTT.

J is TRBJ1-1 and V is TRBV12-5; possible D gene TRBD1, 5 bases. The V and J ends lost 6 bases and 3 bases respectively, with 11 bases between them. The CDR3 contains 13 residues. The V gene's germline CDR1 is LGHNT and CDR2 FRNRAP. CDR3: CASGAGIHTEAFF. The CDR3 DNA follows: TGTGCTAGTGGGGCAGGGATACACACTGAAGCTTTCTTT.

The chain carries TRBV5-1 and TRBJ2-3, with 10 bases lining up with TRBD2. V lost 2 bases to trimming and J lost 4 bases; unmatched junction nucleotides: 16. CDR1 and CDR2 (germline): SGHRS, YFSETQ. The CDR3 contains 19 residues. CDR3 coding DNA: TGCGCCAGCAGCTTTAATCCCATCCGAGCGGGAGGGAATCCAGATACGCAGTATTTT. Its translation is CASSFNPIRAGGNPDTQYF.

The rearrangement links TRBV5-8 to TRBJ1-2; D not certain. V was cut by 4 bases and J by 8 bases, with 12 bases left in between. Germline V gene lookup returns CDR1 SGHTS and CDR2 YDEGEE. The CDR3 consists of 12 residues. This CDR3 is CASSPAFRGYTF. In nucleotides, the CDR3 is TGTGCCAGCAGCCCTGCATTCCGGGGCTACACCTTC.

This sequence joins TRBV7-3 and TRBJ2-2; 9 nucleotides align to TRBD1. Germline V gene lookup returns CDR1 SGHTA and CDR2 FQGTGA. CDR3 length: 16 residues. Trimming at V came to 2 bases and at J to 6 bases, leaving 7 bases not matched to a gene. CDR3 DNA: TGTGCCAGCAGCTTATGGCCGGGACAGGGCTCCGGGGAGCTGTTTTTT. As protein: CASSLWPGQGSGELFF.

The rearrangement joins TRBV29-1 to TRBJ2-2; a possible D gene is TRBD1 (6 bases). The CDR3 covers 14 residues. Looked up from germline, CDR1 is SQVTM and CDR2 is ANQGSEA. V gave up 5 bases and J gave up 4 bases, with 14 bases separating them. The CDR3 bases are TGCAGCGTTTATCCGGGACATAGCACCGGGGAGCTGTTTTTT. Its protein is CSVYPGHSTGELFF.

The chain is built from TRBV5-1 and TRBJ2-2; 7 nucleotides match TRBD1. The CDR3 runs 15 residues. V shed 4 bases and J 1 base; nucleotides not matched to a gene: 4. CDR1 and CDR2 from the germline V gene are SGHRS and YFSETQ. CDR3 residues: CASSLTGLNTGELFF. Written as DNA, the CDR3 is TGCGCCAGCAGCCTGACAGGGCTGAACACCGGGGAGCTGTTTTTT.